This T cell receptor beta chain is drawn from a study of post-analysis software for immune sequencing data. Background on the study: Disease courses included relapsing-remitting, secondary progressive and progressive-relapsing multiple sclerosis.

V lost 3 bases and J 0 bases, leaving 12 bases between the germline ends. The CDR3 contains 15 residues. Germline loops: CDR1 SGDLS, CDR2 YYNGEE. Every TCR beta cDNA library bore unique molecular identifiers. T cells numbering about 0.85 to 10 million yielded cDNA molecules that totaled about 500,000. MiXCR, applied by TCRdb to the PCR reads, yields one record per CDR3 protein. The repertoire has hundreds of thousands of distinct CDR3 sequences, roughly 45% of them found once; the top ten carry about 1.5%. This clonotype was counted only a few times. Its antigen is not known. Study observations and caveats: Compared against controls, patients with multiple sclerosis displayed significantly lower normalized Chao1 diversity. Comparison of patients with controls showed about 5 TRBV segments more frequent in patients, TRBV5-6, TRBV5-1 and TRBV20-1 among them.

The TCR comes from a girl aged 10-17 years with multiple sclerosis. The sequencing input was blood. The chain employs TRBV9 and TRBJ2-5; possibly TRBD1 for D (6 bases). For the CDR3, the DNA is TGTGCCAGCAGCGCTCGAACAGGGAACCAAGAGACCCAGTACTTC. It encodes CASSARTGNQETQYF. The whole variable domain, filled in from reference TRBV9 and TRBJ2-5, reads DSGVTQTPKHLITATGQRVTLRCSPRSGDLSVYWYQQSLDQGLQFLIQYYNGEERAKGNILERFSAQQFPDLHSELNLSSLELGDSALYFCASSARTGNQETQYFGPGTRLLVL.